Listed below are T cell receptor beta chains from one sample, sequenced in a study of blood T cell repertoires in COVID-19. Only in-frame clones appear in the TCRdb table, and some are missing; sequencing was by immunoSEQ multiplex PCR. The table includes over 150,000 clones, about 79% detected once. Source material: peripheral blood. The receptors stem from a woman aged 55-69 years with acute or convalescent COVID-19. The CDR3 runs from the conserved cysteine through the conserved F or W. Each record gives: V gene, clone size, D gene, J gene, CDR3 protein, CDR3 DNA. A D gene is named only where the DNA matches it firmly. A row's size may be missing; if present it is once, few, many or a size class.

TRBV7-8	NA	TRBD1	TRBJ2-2	CASSLAMTGGFTGELFF	TGTGCCAGCAGCTTAGCAATGACAGGGGGATTCACCGGGGAGCTGTTTTTT
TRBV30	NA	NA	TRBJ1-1	CAWSLPGMGNTEAFF	TGTGCCTGGAGTCTCCCAGGGATGGGGAACACTGAAGCTTTCTTT
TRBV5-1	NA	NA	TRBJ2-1	CASSWGEQGSYNEQFF	TGCGCCAGCAGCTGGGGGGAGCAGGGTTCATACAATGAGCAGTTCTTC
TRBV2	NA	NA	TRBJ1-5	CASSEWGGRQPQHF	TGTGCCAGCAGTGAGTGGGGGGGGAGGCAGCCCCAGCATTTT
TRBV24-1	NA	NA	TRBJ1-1	CATSDFWGQAFF	TGTGCCACCAGTGATTTTTGGGGCCAAGCTTTCTTT
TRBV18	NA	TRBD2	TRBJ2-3	CASSPVAGGTGDTQYF	TGTGCCAGCTCACCCGTAGCGGGGGGGACCGGGGATACGCAGTATTTT
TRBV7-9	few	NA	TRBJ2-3	CASSPPFPDTQYF	TGTGCCAGCAGTCCTCCCTTCCCAGATACGCAGTATTTT
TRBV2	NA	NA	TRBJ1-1	CASSASTGTKAFF	TGTGCCAGCAGTGCTTCGACAGGTACGAAAGCTTTCTTT
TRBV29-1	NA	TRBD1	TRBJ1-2	CSVKDRVLYGYTF	TGCAGCGTGAAGGACAGGGTTCTCTATGGCTACACCTTC
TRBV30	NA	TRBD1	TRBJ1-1	CAWSVRQGATEAFF	TGTGCCTGGAGTGTAAGACAGGGAGCAACTGAAGCTTTCTTT
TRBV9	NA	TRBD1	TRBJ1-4	CASSPEQGVPNEKLFF	TGTGCCAGCAGCCCAGAACAGGGGGTTCCTAATGAAAAACTGTTTTTT
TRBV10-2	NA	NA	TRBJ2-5	CASRSLQETQYF	TGCGCCAGCAGGTCACTCCAAGAGACCCAGTACTTC
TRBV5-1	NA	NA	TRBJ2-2	CASSLKAGNTGELFF	TGCGCCAGCAGCTTGAAGGCAGGGAACACCGGGGAGCTGTTTTTT
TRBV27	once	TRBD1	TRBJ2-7	CASSTGTGAYEQYF	TGTGCCAGCAGTACCGGGACAGGGGCCTACGAGCAGTACTTC
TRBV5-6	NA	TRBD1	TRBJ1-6	CASSRDRASSPLHF	TGTGCCAGCAGCCGGGACAGGGCGAGTTCACCCCTCCACTTT
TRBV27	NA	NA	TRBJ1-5	CARANREGDCF	TGTGCCAGGGCTAACAGGGAAGGGGATTGTTTT
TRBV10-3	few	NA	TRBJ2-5	CAIGEAPETQYF	TGTGCCATCGGGGAGGCCCCAGAGACCCAGTACTTC
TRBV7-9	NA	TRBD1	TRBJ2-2	CASRLTGAGELFF	TGTGCCAGCAGACTAACAGGGGCCGGGGAGCTGTTTTTT
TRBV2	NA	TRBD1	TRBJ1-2	CASSDRVGGYTF	TGTGCCAGCAGCGACAGGGTCGGTGGCTACACCTTC
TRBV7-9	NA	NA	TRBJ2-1	CASSRGREYNEQFF	TGTGCCAGCAGCAGGGGCAGGGAATACAATGAGCAGTTCTTC
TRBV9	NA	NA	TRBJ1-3	CASSVSGSGNTIYF	TGTGCCAGCAGCGTATCCGGCTCTGGAAACACCATATATTTT
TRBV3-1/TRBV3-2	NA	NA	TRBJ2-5	CASSQMGTGPTGRGTQYF	TGTGCCAGCAGCCAAATGGGAACCGGGCCCACAGGGAGGGGGACCCAGTACTTC
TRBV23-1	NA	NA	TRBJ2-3	CASSQGEDTGTDTQYF	TGCGCCAGCAGTCAGGGCGAGGACACCGGCACAGATACGCAGTATTTT
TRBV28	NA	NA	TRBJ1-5	CASAWGEGQPQHF	TGTGCCAGCGCGTGGGGGGAGGGTCAGCCCCAGCATTTT
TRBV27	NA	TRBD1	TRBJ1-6	CASSKQRTGPNSPLHF	TGTGCCAGCAGTAAGCAAAGGACAGGGCCTAATTCACCCCTCCACTTT
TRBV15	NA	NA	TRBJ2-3	CATSREGRGDTQYF	TGTGCCACCAGCAGAGAGGGGCGAGGAGATACGCAGTATTTT
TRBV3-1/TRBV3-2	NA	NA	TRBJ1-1	CASSQVDRNTEAFF	TGTGCCAGCAGCCAAGTTGACAGGAACACTGAAGCTTTCTTT
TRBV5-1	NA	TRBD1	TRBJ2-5	CASSPGTGEETQYF	TGCGCCAGCAGCCCTGGGACAGGGGAAGAGACCCAGTACTTC
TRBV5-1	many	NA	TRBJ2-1	CASSSGFNEQFF	TGCGCCAGCAGCTCAGGTTTCAATGAGCAGTTCTTC
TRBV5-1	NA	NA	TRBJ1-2	CASSFRGADGYTF	TGCGCCAGCAGCTTCCGGGGGGCGGATGGCTACACCTTC
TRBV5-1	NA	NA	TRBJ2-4	CASSLPGGRAKNIQYF	TGCGCCAGCAGCTTACCCGGGGGAAGAGCCAAAAACATTCAGTACTTC
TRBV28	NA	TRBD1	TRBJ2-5	CASTSRTGGTGETQYF	TGTGCCAGCACCTCTAGGACAGGTGGTACCGGCGAGACCCAGTACTTC
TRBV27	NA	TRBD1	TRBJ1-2	CASSFAGTGGVGYTF	TGTGCCAGCAGTTTCGCCGGGACAGGGGGAGTTGGCTACACCTTC
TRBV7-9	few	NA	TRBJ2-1	CASSSTPPGEQFF	TGTGCCAGCAGCTCAACCCCCCCCGGTGAGCAGTTCTTC
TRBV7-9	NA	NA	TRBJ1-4	CASSLVGASNEKLFF	TGTGCCAGCAGCTTAGTGGGGGCTTCTAATGAAAAACTGTTTTTT
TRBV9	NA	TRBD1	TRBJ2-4	CASSAHQGARLYF	TGTGCCAGCAGCGCCCACCAGGGGGCACGCCTGTACTTC
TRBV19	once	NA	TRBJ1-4	CASSRQVNEKLFF	TGTGCCAGTAGTAGACAGGTTAATGAAAAACTGTTTTTT
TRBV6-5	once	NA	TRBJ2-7	CASSYSSSYEQYF	TGTGCCAGCAGTTACAGTAGCTCCTACGAGCAGTACTTC
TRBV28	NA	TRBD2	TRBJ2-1	CASSRGSAYNEQFF	TGTGCCAGCTCGCGGGGGAGCGCCTACAATGAGCAGTTCTTC
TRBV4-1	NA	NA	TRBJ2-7	CASSQGAMGGTYEQYF	TGCGCCAGCAGCCAAGGGGCCATGGGTGGAACCTACGAGCAGTACTTC
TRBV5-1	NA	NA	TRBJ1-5	CASSPDGGNQPQHF	TGCGCCAGCAGCCCAGACGGGGGCAATCAGCCCCAGCATTTT
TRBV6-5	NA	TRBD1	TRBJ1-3	CASSTTTGANTIYF	TGTGCCAGCAGTACCACGACAGGGGCGAACACCATATATTTT
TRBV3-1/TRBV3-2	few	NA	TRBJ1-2	CASSQGETRGGYTF	TGTGCCAGCAGCCAAGGGGAGACCCGGGGTGGCTACACCTTC
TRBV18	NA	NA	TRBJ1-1	CASSPRDTGMGEAFF	TGTGCCAGCTCACCACGCGATACAGGGATGGGGGAAGCTTTCTTT
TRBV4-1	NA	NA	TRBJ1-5	CASIFWPQHF	TGCGCCAGTATCTTTTGGCCCCAGCATTTT
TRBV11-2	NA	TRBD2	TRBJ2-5	CASSRTSGGGGQETQYF	TGTGCCAGCAGCCGGACTAGCGGGGGAGGAGGCCAAGAGACCCAGTACTTC
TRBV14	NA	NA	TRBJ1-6	CASSQDLGGGSPLHF	TGTGCCAGCAGCCAAGATTTGGGTGGCGGATCACCCCTCCACTTT
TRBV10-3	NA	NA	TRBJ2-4	CAISESLGENIQYF	TGTGCCATCAGTGAGTCGTTGGGAGAGAACATTCAGTACTTC
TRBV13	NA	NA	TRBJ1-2	CASSTLAGEVGYTF	TGTGCCAGCAGCACCCTTGCGGGAGAAGTTGGCTACACCTTC
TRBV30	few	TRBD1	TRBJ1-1	CAWSTGQGVTEAFF	TGTGCCTGGAGTACGGGACAGGGTGTTACTGAAGCTTTCTTT
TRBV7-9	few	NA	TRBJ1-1	CASSLGPTEAFF	TGTGCCAGCAGCTTAGGGCCCACTGAAGCTTTCTTT
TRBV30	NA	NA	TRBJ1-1	CAWSVLSGGEAFF	TGTGCCTGGAGTGTACTAAGCGGGGGTGAAGCTTTCTTT